These 25 T cell receptor beta chains share one sample of origin, sequenced in a study of blood T cell repertoires in COVID-19. The table came from immunoSEQ multiplex PCR; TCRdb's copy has only in-frame clones and leaves some out. The data show fewer than 250,000 clones, with 70% to 90% seen just once and more than 2.5% held by the top ten. Sample: peripheral blood. These receptors originate from a man in his 60s with acute or convalescent COVID-19.

The chain combines TRBV7-2 with TRBJ1-4, with a possible D match to TRBD1 (5 bases). Germline V gives CDR1 SGHTA, CDR2 FQGNSA. With 3 bases removed from V and 7 bases from J, the gap between germline ends came to 15 bases. This CDR3 comprises 15 residues. CDR3 in amino acids: CASSLGRGGGEKLFF. CDR3 nucleotide sequence: TGTGCCAGCAGCTTGGGCCGGGGGGGTGGTGAAAAACTGTTTTTT. The whole variable domain, filled in from reference TRBV7-2 and TRBJ1-4, reads GAGVSQSPSNKVTEKGKDVELRCDPISGHTALYWYRQSLGQGLEFLIYFQGNSAPDKSGLPSDRFSAERTGGSVSTLTIQRTQQEDSAVYLCASSLGRGGGEKLFFGSGTQLSVL.

This chain uses TRBV28 with TRBJ2-3; 7 bases map to TRBD2. Germline V gives CDR1 MDHEN, CDR2 SYDVKM. The CDR3 length is 16 residues. V trimming: 5 bases; J trimming: 0 bases; junction bases outside the gene matches: 8. DNA for the CDR3: TGTGCCAGCAGTCGGGGGGTGCAGGGTAGCACAGATACGCAGTATTTT. It codes for CASSRGVQGSTDTQYF.

This clone was counted between two and nine times. The chain combines TRBV24-1 with TRBJ2-7, with 11 bases that match TRBD1. CDR3 length: 15 amino acids. The germline gives CDR1 KGHDR, CDR2 SFDVKD. The ends lost 9 bases at V and 3 bases at J; junction bases unmatched: 9. The CDR3 nucleotides read TGTGCCACCTCGGGACAGGGGGACCAGAGCTACGAGCAGTACTTC. It encodes CATSGQGDQSYEQYF.

The rearrangement joins TRBV9 to TRBJ1-4, with D possibly being TRBD1 (5 bases). Trimming shortened V by 3 bases and J by 2 bases, and 8 bases separated the two germline ends. From germline, CDR1 is SGDLS and CDR2 YYNGEE. The CDR3 length is 14 residues. CDR3 DNA sequence: TGTGCCAGCAGCGCGACAGTTACTAATGAAAAACTGTTTTTT. Translated: CASSATVTNEKLFF.

The chain joins TRBV4-2 to TRBJ1-2; TRBD1 matches at 10 bases. Per the germline V gene, CDR1 is LGHNA and CDR2 is YNFKEQ. The CDR3 spans 19 residues. The V segment lost 1 base and the J segment 2 bases; nucleotides outside the gene matches: 13. Written as DNA, the CDR3 is TGTGCCAGCAGCCAAGTTTCGGGGGACAGGGGCTACCTCAACTATGGCTACACCTTC. Translation gives CASSQVSGDRGYLNYGYTF.

The gene calls are TRBV3-1 (or the pseudogene TRBV3-2) and TRBJ2-3; TRBD2 agrees at 12 bases. The CDR3 sequence is 15 residues long. V dropped 9 bases and J dropped 1; count of bases not matched to a gene: 5. The germline V gene encodes CDR1 LGHDT and CDR2 YNNKEL (reference sequence). The CDR3 is CASQTSGGRTDTQYF. Here the CDR3 DNA reads TGTGCCAGTCAGACTAGCGGGGGCCGCACAGATACGCAGTATTTT.

V gene TRBV18 combines with J gene TRBJ1-6, with TRBD1 matching 7 bases. The CDR3 sequence is 15 residues long. The V and J ends lost 3 bases and 6 bases, in that order; junction bases with no gene match: 5. The V gene's germline CDR1 is KGHSH and CDR2 LQKENI. DNA for the CDR3: TGTGCCAGCTCACCTACGGGACAGTCTAATTCACCCCTCCACTTT. Translation: CASSPTGQSNSPLHF.

This sequence joins TRBV21-1 and TRBJ2-7; TRBD1 was called by the table and not checked on the DNA. TRBV21-1 is deemed a pseudogene. The CDR3 runs to 13 residues. CDR3 bases: TGTGCCAGCTTCGTGGACAGGGGCGACGAGCAGTACTTC. Translating it yields CASFVDRGDEQYF.

A single count supports this clone. The chain links TRBV19 to TRBJ1-5, with D perhaps TRBD1 (5 bases). The CDR3 totals 14 residues. V was shortened by 3 bases and J by 5 bases, with 11 bases between the two germline ends. Germline V CDR1 and CDR2: LNHDA, SQIVND (reference sequence). This chain's CDR3 is CASSIFRADQPQHF. Here the CDR3 DNA reads TGTGCCAGTAGTATTTTCAGGGCAGATCAGCCCCAGCATTTT.

The chain carries TRBV5-1 and TRBJ2-5; 13 bases line up with TRBD2. This CDR3 has 16 residues. Trimming cost V 4 bases and J 5 bases; bases outside gene matches: 8. The V gene's germline CDR1 is SGHRS and CDR2 YFSETQ. CDR3 protein: CASSTGLAGTGETQYF. CDR3 bases: TGCGCCAGCAGCACGGGACTAGCGGGGACAGGGGAGACCCAGTACTTC.

The J gene is TRBJ2-7, the V gene TRBV3-1 (or the pseudogene TRBV3-2), with D hard to call. The CDR3 runs to 12 residues. The V end was cut by 1 base, the J end by 4 bases, with 5 bases between. CDR1 is LGHDT, CDR2 YNNKEL, per germline (reference sequence). This CDR3 reads CASSQARYEQYF. CDR3 in DNA: TGTGCCAGCAGCCAAGCGAGGTACGAGCAGTACTTC.

This clone was seen only a few times. The chain employs TRBV4-1 and TRBJ1-6; 9 bases map to TRBD1. V was pared by 1 base and J by 5 bases, with 3 bases of the junction left unmatched. The germline V gene encodes CDR1 MGHRA and CDR2 YSYEKL. The CDR3 is made up of 16 amino acids. This chain's CDR3 is CASSQVGTGNNSPLHF. The CDR3 DNA reads as TGCGCCAGCAGCCAAGTCGGGACAGGGAATAATTCACCCCTCCACTTT.

CDR3 sequence (DNA): TGTGCCACCAGATCCGGGGGAGAAGGGACCATATATTTT. It codes for CATRSGGEGTIYF. J is TRBJ1-3 and V is TRBV24-1, with D tentatively TRBD1 (5 bases). The V gene's germline CDR1 is KGHDR and CDR2 SFDVKD. V shed 7 bases and J shed 10 bases, with 16 bases lying between them. The CDR3 covers 13 residues.

This chain uses TRBV2 with TRBJ2-3; possibly TRBD2 for D (5 bases). The V end lost 6 bases, the J end lost 8 bases, and 18 bases lay between the germline ends. The germline gives CDR1 SNHLY, CDR2 FYNNEI. CDR3 size: 14 residues. CDR3 sequence reads: CASRRTSSGGTQYF. The DNA of the CDR3 is TGTGCCAGCAGGAGGACTTCCAGCGGAGGTACGCAGTATTTT.

The chain uses TRBV4-3 and TRBJ2-7; 7 bases match TRBD1. Germline CDR1 LGHNA, CDR2 YSLEER. CDR3 length: 17 residues. Germline trimming cut 0 bases from V and 2 bases from J; bases unmatched to any gene: 10. In DNA, the CDR3 is TGCGCCAGCAGCCAAGATCGAGGGGGCGCAGTTACCTACGAGCAGTACTTC. Translated, it gives CASSQDRGGAVTYEQYF.

The J gene is TRBJ1-5, the V gene TRBV6-5; 8 bases agree with TRBD1. There are 13 residues in the CDR3. CDR1 and CDR2 (germline): MNHEY, SVGAGI. With V trimmed by 6 bases and J by 8 bases, 6 bases remained unmatched. CDR3 nucleotide sequence: TGTGCCAGCAGCCGGACAGGGCAGAAGCCCCAGCATTTT. It encodes CASSRTGQKPQHF.

This chain links TRBV3-1 (or the pseudogene TRBV3-2) with TRBJ2-2, with D possibly matching TRBD2 (6 bases). The CDR3 loop spans 15 amino acids. Per the germline V gene, CDR1 is LGHDT and CDR2 is YNNKEL (reference sequence). Trimming stripped 5 bases from V and 0 bases from J, with 10 bases between. This CDR3 is CASSYGSANTGELFF. The DNA for the CDR3 is TGTGCCAGCAGCTACGGGAGCGCGAACACCGGGGAGCTGTTTTTT.

This chain connects TRBV21-1 to TRBJ1-1. TRBV21-1 is a known pseudogene. This CDR3 contains 14 residues. CDR3 bases: TGTGCCAGCAGCAAAGTCGCGATGAACACTGAAGCTTTCTTT. Its protein product is CASSKVAMNTEAFF.

The V and J genes are TRBV19 and TRBJ1-1; TRBD1 is a possible D gene (6 bases). The V and J ends lost 3 bases and 0 bases respectively, with 14 bases between them. CDR3 length equals 16 residues. The germline gives CDR1 LNHDA, CDR2 SQIVND (reference sequence). Here the CDR3 reads CASSMMAGAMNTEAFF. The CDR3 DNA is TGTGCCAGTAGTATGATGGCAGGGGCCATGAACACTGAAGCTTTCTTT. The variable domain in full, completed from reference TRBV19 and TRBJ1-1, reads DGGITQSPKYLFRKEGQNVTLSCEQNLNHDAMYWYRQDPGQGLRLIYYSQIVNDFQKGDIAEGYSVSREKKESFPLTVTSAQKNPTAFYLCASSMMAGAMNTEAFFGQGTRLTVV.

This chain uses TRBV10-2 with TRBJ1-5; D is undetermined. Trimming cost V 4 bases and J 11 bases, with 15 bases left between them. The CDR3 is made up of 13 amino acids. The germline gives CDR1 WSHSY, CDR2 SAAADI. The CDR3 reads CASSGSPSGAQHF. The CDR3 DNA reads as TGCGCCAGCAGTGGCTCCCCTAGCGGGGCCCAGCATTTT.

The CDR3 is CASSQIQQGNYGYTF. In DNA, the CDR3 is TGTGCCAGCAGCCAAATTCAGCAGGGGAACTATGGCTACACCTTC. The J gene is TRBJ1-2, the V gene TRBV3-1 (or the pseudogene TRBV3-2); possibly TRBD1 for D (6 bases). Looked up from germline, CDR1 is LGHDT and CDR2 is YNNKEL (reference sequence). Trimming cost V 2 bases and J 2 bases, with 12 bases left between them. CDR3 size: 15 residues.

The rearrangement joins TRBV2 to TRBJ2-1, with a possible D match to TRBD2 (6 bases). The CDR3 is 20 amino acids. The V gene's germline CDR1 is SNHLY and CDR2 FYNNEI. V dropped 3 bases and J dropped 4 bases, with 28 bases sitting between them. The DNA of the CDR3 is TGTGCCAGCAGTGATGGGATTTCCCAAGGGAGGCTCCGCGGGTACAATGAGCAGTTCTTC. Its protein is CASSDGISQGRLRGYNEQFF.

J is TRBJ2-2 and V is TRBV18, with TRBD1 identical over 9 bases. Germline CDR1 KGHSH, CDR2 LQKENI. The CDR3 sequence is 17 residues long. J lost 4 bases, V lost 5 bases, and 11 bases had no gene match. The CDR3 bases are TGTGCCAGCTCAAGTGTAACAGGGGGCGCGAGCACCGGGGAGCTGTTTTTT. It specifies CASSSVTGGASTGELFF.

This chain links TRBV5-1 with TRBJ1-1; TRBD1 is a possible D gene (5 bases). Germline V lookup: CDR1 SGHRS, CDR2 YFSETQ. CDR3 size: 14 residues. The V and J ends lost 1 base and 1 base respectively, with 8 bases between them. CDR3 DNA: TGCGCCAGCAGCTTGTTGGACACGAACACTGAAGCTTTCTTT. Residues: CASSLLDTNTEAFF.

J is TRBJ1-5 and V is TRBV30; no reliable D call. This CDR3 is 13 amino acids long. Germline loops: CDR1 GTSNPN, CDR2 SVGIG (reference sequence). Trimming took 3 bases from V and 1 from J, leaving 7 bases between them. This CDR3 is CAWSPSSNQPQHF. DNA of the CDR3: TGTGCCTGGAGCCCCTCGAGCAATCAGCCCCAGCATTTT. Full variable domain (rest looked up from reference TRBV30 and TRBJ1-5): SQTIHQWPATLVQPVGSPLSLECTVEGTSNPNLYWYRQAAGRGLQLLFYSVGIGQISSEVPQNLSASRPQDRQFILSSKKLLLSDSGFYLCAWSPSSNQPQHFGDGTRLSIL.